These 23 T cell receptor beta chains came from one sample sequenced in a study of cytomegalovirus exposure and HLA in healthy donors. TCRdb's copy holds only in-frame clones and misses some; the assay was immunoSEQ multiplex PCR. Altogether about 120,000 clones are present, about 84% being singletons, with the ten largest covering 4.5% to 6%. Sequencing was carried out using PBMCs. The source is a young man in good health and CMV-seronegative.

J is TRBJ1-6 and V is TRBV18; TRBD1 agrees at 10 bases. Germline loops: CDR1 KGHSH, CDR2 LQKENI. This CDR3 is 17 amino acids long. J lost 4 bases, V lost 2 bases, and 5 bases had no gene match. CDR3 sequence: CASSPDDRGLYNSPLHF. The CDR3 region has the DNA TGTGCCAGCTCACCAGACGACAGGGGGCTTTATAATTCACCCCTCCACTTT.

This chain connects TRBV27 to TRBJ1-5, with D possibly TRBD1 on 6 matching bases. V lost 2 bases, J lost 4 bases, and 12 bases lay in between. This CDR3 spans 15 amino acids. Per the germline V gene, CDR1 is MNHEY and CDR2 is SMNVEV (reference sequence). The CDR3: CASSLEGRGNQPQHF. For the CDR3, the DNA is TGTGCCAGCAGTTTAGAAGGCAGGGGAAATCAGCCCCAGCATTTT.

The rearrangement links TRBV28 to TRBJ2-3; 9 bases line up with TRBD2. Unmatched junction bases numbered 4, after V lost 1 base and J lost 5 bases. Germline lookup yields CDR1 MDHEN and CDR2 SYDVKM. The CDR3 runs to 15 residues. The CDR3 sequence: CASSLLRGGRDTQYF. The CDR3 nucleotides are TGTGCCAGCAGTTTATTGCGGGGGGGCAGAGATACGCAGTATTTT.

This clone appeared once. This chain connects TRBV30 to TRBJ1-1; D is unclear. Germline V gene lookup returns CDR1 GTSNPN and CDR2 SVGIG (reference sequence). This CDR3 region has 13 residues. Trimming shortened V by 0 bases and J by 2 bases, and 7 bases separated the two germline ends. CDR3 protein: CAWSVVVNTEAFF. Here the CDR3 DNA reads TGTGCCTGGAGTGTAGTAGTAAACACTGAAGCTTTCTTT.

The chain's CDR3 is CASSERTYTDTQYF. Written as DNA, the CDR3 is TGTGCCAGCAGCGAACGGACTTACACAGATACGCAGTATTTT. The V and J genes are TRBV5-4 and TRBJ2-3, with TRBD2 as a possible D gene (5 bases). The CDR3 totals 14 residues. V lost 4 bases to trimming and J lost 2 bases, with 11 bases between them. Germline V gene lookup returns CDR1 SGHNT and CDR2 YYREEE (reference sequence).

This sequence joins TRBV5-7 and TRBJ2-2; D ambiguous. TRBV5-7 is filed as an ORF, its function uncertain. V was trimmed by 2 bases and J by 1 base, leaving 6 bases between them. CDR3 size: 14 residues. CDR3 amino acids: CASSLRQNTGELFF. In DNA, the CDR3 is TGTGCCAGCAGCTTACGACAGAACACCGGGGAGCTGTTTTTT.

Here the CDR3 DNA reads TGTGCCAGCAGTCCCACAGGGATAGGCGGCTATGGCTACACCTTC. Protein sequence: CASSPTGIGGYGYTF. The chain links TRBV6-5 to TRBJ1-2; weak D call: TRBD1 (6 bases). V was cut by 5 bases and J by 4 bases, with 17 bases left in between. Germline CDR1 and CDR2: MNHEY and SVGAGI. The CDR3 covers 15 residues.

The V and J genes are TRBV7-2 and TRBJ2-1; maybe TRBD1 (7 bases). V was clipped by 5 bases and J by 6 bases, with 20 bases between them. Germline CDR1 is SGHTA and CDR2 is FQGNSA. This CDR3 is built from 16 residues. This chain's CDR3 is CASSTRGGGAPNEQFF. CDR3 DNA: TGTGCCAGCAGCACGAGAGGGGGCGGGGCCCCCAATGAGCAGTTCTTC.

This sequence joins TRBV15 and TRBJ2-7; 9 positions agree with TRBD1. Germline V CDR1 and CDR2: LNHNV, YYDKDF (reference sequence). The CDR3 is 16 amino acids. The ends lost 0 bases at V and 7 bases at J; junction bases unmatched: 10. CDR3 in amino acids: CATSRDPGTGFDEQYF. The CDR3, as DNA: TGTGCCACCAGCAGAGACCCCGGGACAGGGTTCGATGAGCAGTACTTC. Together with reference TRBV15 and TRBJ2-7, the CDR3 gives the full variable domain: DAMVIQNPRYQVTQFGKPVTLSCSQTLNHNVMYWYQQKSSQAPKLLFHYYDKDFNNEADTPDNFQSRRPNTSFCFLDIRSPGLGDTAMYLCATSRDPGTGFDEQYFGPGTRLTVT.

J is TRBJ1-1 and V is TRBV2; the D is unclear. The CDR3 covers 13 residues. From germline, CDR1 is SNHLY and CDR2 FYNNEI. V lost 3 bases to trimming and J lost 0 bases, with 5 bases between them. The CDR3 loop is CASSDGMNTEAFF. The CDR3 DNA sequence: TGTGCCAGCAGTGACGGTATGAACACTGAAGCTTTCTTT.

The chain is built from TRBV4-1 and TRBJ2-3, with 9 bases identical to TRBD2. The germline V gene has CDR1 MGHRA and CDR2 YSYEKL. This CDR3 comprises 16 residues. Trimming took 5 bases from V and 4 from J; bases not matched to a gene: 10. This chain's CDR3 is CASSSSPGLASDTQYF. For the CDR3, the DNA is TGCGCCAGCAGCAGCAGCCCGGGACTAGCCTCAGATACGCAGTATTTT.

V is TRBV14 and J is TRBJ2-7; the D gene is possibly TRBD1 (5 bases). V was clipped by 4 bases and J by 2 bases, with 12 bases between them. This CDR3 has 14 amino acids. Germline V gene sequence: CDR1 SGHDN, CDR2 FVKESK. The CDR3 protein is CASSLRARAYEQYF. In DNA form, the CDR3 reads TGTGCCAGCAGCCTCAGGGCCAGAGCCTACGAGCAGTACTTC.

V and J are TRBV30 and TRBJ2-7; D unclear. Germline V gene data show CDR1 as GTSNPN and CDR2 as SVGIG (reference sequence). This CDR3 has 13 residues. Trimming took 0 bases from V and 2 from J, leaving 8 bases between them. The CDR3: CAWSVTLTYEQYF. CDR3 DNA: TGTGCCTGGAGTGTCACCCTAACCTACGAGCAGTACTTC.

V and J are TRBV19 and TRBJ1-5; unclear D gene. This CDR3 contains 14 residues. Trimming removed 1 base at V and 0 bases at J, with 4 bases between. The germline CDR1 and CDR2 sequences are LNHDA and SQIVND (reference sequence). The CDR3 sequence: CASSIAVSNQPQHF. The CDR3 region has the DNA TGTGCCAGTAGTATAGCGGTTAGCAATCAGCCCCAGCATTTT.

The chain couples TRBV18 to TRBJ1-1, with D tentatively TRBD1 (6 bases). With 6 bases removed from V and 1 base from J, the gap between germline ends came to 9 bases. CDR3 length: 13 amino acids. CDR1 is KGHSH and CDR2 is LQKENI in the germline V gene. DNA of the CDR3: TGTGCCAGCTCGACAGGCGGGAACACTGAAGCTTTCTTT. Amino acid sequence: CASSTGGNTEAFF.

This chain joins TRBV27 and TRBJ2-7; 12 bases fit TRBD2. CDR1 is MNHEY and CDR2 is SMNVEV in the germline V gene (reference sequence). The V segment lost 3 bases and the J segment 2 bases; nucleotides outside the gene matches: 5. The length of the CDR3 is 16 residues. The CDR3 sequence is CASSLTSGSIAYEQYF. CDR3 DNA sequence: TGTGCCAGCAGTTTGACTAGCGGGAGTATCGCCTACGAGCAGTACTTC.

CDR3 DNA: TGTGCCAGCAGCAAGGGGGTAGGGTCAGGACTGCCGCGGGATACGCAGTATTTT. It yields the protein CASSKGVGSGLPRDTQYF. V is TRBV7-9 and J is TRBJ2-3, with a possible D match to TRBD1 (6 bases). V dropped 5 bases and J dropped 6 bases, with 27 bases sitting between them. The germline CDR1 and CDR2 sequences are SEHNR and FQNEAQ (reference sequence). This CDR3 spans 18 amino acids. Drawing the rest from reference TRBV7-9 and TRBJ2-3, the complete variable domain is DTGVSQNPRHKITKRGQNVTFRCDPISEHNRLYWYRQTLGQGPEFLTYFQNEAQLEKSRLLSDRFSAERPKGSFSTLEIQRTEQGDSAMYLCASSKGVGSGLPRDTQYFGPGTRLTVL.

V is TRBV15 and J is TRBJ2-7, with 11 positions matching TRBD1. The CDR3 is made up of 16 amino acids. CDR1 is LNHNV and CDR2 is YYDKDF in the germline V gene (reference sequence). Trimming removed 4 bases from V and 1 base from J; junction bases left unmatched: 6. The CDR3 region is CATSTPDRGPSYEQYF. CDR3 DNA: TGTGCCACCAGCACCCCGGACAGGGGGCCTTCCTACGAGCAGTACTTC.

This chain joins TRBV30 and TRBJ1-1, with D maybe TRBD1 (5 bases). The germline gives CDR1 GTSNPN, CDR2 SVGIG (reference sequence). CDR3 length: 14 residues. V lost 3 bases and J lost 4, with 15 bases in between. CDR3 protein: CAWRSTGVSTEAFF. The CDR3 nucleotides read TGTGCCTGGAGGTCCACGGGGGTTTCCACTGAAGCTTTCTTT.

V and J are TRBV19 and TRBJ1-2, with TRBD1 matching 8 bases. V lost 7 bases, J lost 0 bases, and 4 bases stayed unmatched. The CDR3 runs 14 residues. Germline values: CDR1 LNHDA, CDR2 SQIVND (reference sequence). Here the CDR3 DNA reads TGTGCCAGTAATACGGACAGGGCTAACTATGGCTACACCTTC. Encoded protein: CASNTDRANYGYTF.

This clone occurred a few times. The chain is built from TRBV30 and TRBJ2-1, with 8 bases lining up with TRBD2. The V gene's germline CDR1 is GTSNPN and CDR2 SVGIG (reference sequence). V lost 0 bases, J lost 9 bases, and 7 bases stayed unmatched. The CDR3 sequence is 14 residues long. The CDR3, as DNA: TGTGCCTGGAGTGTCCTGCGGGAGGTCGGTGAGCAGTTCTTC. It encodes CAWSVLREVGEQFF.

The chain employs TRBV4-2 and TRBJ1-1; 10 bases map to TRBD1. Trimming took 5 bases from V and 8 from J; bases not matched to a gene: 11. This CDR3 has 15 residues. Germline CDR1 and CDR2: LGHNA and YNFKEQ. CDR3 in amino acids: CASSTRTGGDGEAFF. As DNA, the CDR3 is TGTGCCAGCAGCACCCGGACAGGGGGGGACGGCGAAGCTTTCTTT.

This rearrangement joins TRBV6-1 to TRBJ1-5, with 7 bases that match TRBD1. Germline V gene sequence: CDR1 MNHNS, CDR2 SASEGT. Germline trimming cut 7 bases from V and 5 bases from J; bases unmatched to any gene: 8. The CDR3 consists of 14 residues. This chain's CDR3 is CASTRGGLDQPQHF. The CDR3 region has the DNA TGTGCCAGCACTCGAGGGGGCTTGGATCAGCCCCAGCATTTT.